This is a list of T cell receptor beta chains from one sample in a study of blood T cell repertoires in COVID-19. Produced via immunoSEQ multiplex PCR; TCRdb's table is partial and in-frame only. The sample has approximately 250,000 clones, about 87% seen once. Sequencing was done on a sample of PBMCs or T cells enriched from blood (not recorded which). Source of these receptors: a woman aged 40-49 years with acute COVID-19. The CDR3 runs from the conserved cysteine through the conserved F or W. The D gene is left open where the match is weak. Rows give clone size only sometimes, using once, few, many, or a class for an expanded clone.

d_gene,abundance,j_gene,v_gene,CDR3aa,CDR3nt
.,.,TRBJ2-3,TRBV7-2,CASSLRLDTQYF,TGTGCCAGCAGCTTAAGACTGGATACGCAGTATTTT
TRBD2,.,TRBJ2-2,TRBV7-9,CASSLTAGGTGELFF,TGTGCCAGCAGCTTAACCGCGGGGGGAACCGGGGAGCTGTTTTTT
.,few,TRBJ1-6,TRBV6-1,CASSGAGISSYNSPLHF,TGTGCCAGCAGTGGGGCGGGGATTAGCTCCTATAATTCACCCCTCCACTTT
TRBD1,.,TRBJ2-5,TRBV5-4,CASSFDQGAGETQYF,TGTGCCAGCAGCTTTGACCAGGGGGCAGGGGAGACCCAGTACTTC
.,.,TRBJ2-7,TRBV30,CAWSVTQVGTYEQYF,TGTGCCTGGAGTGTAACCCAAGTCGGGACCTACGAGCAGTACTTC
TRBD1,once,TRBJ1-1,TRBV15,CATSRTGQGFREAFF,TGTGCCACCAGCAGAACGGGACAGGGGTTTAGGGAAGCTTTCTTT
.,.,TRBJ1-1,TRBV4-2,CASSQSTQGFGTEAFF,TGTGCCAGCAGCCAATCGACCCAGGGTTTTGGCACTGAAGCTTTCTTT
.,.,TRBJ2-2,TRBV5-4,CASSWGGGNTGELFF,TGTGCCAGCAGTTGGGGGGGCGGCAACACCGGGGAGCTGTTTTTT
.,.,TRBJ2-1,TRBV6-4,CASSDSAEYNEQFF,TGTGCCAGCAGTGACTCGGCAGAATACAATGAGCAGTTCTTC
TRBD1,.,TRBJ1-2,TRBV11-2,CASSARGQGADGYTF,TGTGCCAGCAGCGCCAGAGGACAGGGGGCTGATGGCTACACCTTC
.,.,TRBJ1-3,TRBV12-3/TRBV12-4,CASSPGAGHTIYF,TGTGCCAGCAGTCCGGGTGCGGGCCACACCATATATTTT
TRBD2,.,TRBJ2-1,TRBV7-2,CASSLRLAGNNEQFF,TGTGCCAGCAGCTTAAGACTAGCGGGAAACAATGAGCAGTTCTTC
.,.,TRBJ2-3,TRBV5-6,CASSLYSGYTDTQYF,TGTGCCAGCAGCTTGTATAGCGGATACACAGATACGCAGTATTTT
TRBD1,.,TRBJ1-1,TRBV28,CASSSYRGGNTEAFF,TGTGCCAGCAGTTCCTACAGGGGGGGGAACACTGAAGCTTTCTTT
.,few,TRBJ1-1,TRBV7-2,CASSKRNLNTEAFF,TGTGCCAGCAGCAAGAGGAACTTGAACACTGAAGCTTTCTTT
TRBD1,.,TRBJ2-5,TRBV3-1/TRBV3-2,CASSQEQGAREETQYF,TGTGCCAGCAGCCAGGAACAGGGGGCGAGGGAGGAGACCCAGTACTTC
.,.,TRBJ2-7,TRBV4-2,CASSQDRVRVEQYF,TGTGCCAGCAGCCAAGATAGAGTGCGGGTCGAGCAGTACTTC
.,.,TRBJ2-1,TRBV2,CASIPHRVNEQFF,TGTGCCAGCATCCCCCACAGGGTAAATGAGCAGTTCTTC
TRBD1,.,TRBJ1-6,TRBV27,CASSPRTGASSSYNSPLHF,TGTGCCAGCAGTCCCAGGACAGGGGCTAGTAGCTCCTATAATTCACCCCTCCACTTT
TRBD2,.,TRBJ2-1,TRBV6-5,CASSRSSGSYNEQFF,TGTGCCAGCAGCCGATCTAGCGGCTCCTACAATGAGCAGTTCTTC
.,few,TRBJ1-2,TRBV4-2,CASSQVRGGIYGYTF,TGTGCCAGCAGCCAAGTTAGGGGGGGGATCTATGGCTACACCTTC
.,.,TRBJ2-7,TRBV19,CASSVGGTYEQYF,TGTGCCAGTAGTGTTGGAGGAACCTACGAGCAGTACTTC
TRBD1,once,TRBJ2-5,TRBV4-2,CASSQASPGTEETQYF,TGTGCCAGCAGCCAAGCTTCCCCCGGGACAGAAGAGACCCAGTACTTC
.,.,TRBJ2-1,TRBV3-1/TRBV3-2,CATGLTPYNEQFF,TGTGCCACCGGACTTACTCCCTACAATGAGCAGTTCTTC
.,.,TRBJ1-2,TRBV20-1,CSARGRGNYGYTF,TGCAGTGCTCGTGGTCGGGGGAACTATGGCTACACCTTC
.,.,TRBJ1-1,TRBV12-3/TRBV12-4,CASSFSGTEAFF,TGTGCCAGCAGTTTCTCAGGGACTGAAGCTTTCTTT
TRBD1,.,TRBJ1-1,TRBV19,CASSIDGAGGGNEAFF,TGTGCCAGTAGTATAGACGGCGCAGGGGGCGGGAATGAAGCTTTCTTT
.,.,TRBJ1-5,TRBV9,CASSVAGSQSEPQHF,TGTGCCAGCAGCGTAGCTGGCAGTCAATCAGAGCCCCAGCATTTT
.,few,TRBJ1-1,TRBV7-6,CASSSSTGPSTEGTEAFF,TGTGCCAGCAGCTCCAGTACAGGGCCTAGTACTGAGGGCACTGAAGCTTTCTTT
TRBD2,.,TRBJ2-3,TRBV7-9,CASSSLTSGSATQYF,TGTGCCAGCAGCTCCTTGACTAGCGGGAGTGCTACGCAGTATTTT